This T cell receptor beta chain was identified in a study of blood T cell repertoires in COVID-19. Whole-study context: Samples came from the United States, Italy and Spain, spanning acute and convalescent COVID-19. Nucleic acid was either cDNA or gDNA, and it came from T cells, B-cell-depleted T cells, or PBMCs.

Source study methods: Reference gene primer amplification gave estimated nucleated cell counts. Generated by immunoSEQ multiplex PCR, the TCRdb table keeps only in-frame clones and is missing some. The DNA was the basis for D and trimming; V, J and clone size are from that table. The data show roughly 200,000 clones, with approximately 83% seen just once and around 3% held by the top ten. The CDR3 spans 16 residues. Trimming removed 4 bases at V and 0 bases at J, with 13 bases between. Germline CDR1 is KGHSH and CDR2 is LQKENI. Sequencing input: peripheral blood. The origin of this receptor is a man between 60 and 75 years old with acute or convalescent COVID-19. This chain joins TRBV18 and TRBJ1-3; maybe TRBD1 (5 bases). CDR3: CASSRDRDYSGNTIYF. DNA of the CDR3: TGTGCCAGCTCACGGGACCGGGACTACTCTGGAAACACCATATATTTT. Full variable domain (remainder filled in from reference TRBV18 and TRBJ1-3): NAGVMQNPRHLVRRRGQEARLRCSPMKGHSHVYWYRQLPEEGLKFMVYLQKENIIDESGMPKERFSAEFPKEGPSILRIQQVVRGDSAAYFCASSRDRDYSGNTIYFGEGSWLTVV.